The source of this TCR beta chain is a study of cytomegalovirus exposure and HLA in healthy donors. Overall study findings and caveats: Later on, an analysis tied roughly 17,000 TCR beta sequences to HLA alleles at 0.05 false discovery rate. Investigators reported 150 to 200 TCR beta chains as tied to cytomegalovirus. An analysis that came later showed most CMV-associated TCR beta chains appearing HLA-restricted.

J gave up 6 bases and V 5 bases, and 3 bases lay outside the gene matches. CDR3 size: 13 residues. Germline V gene lookup returns CDR1 SGHTA and CDR2 FQGNSA. 13 Jbeta primers and 60 Vbeta primers were used for the PCR. TCRdb keeps only in-frame clones here, not all; method: immunoSEQ multiplex PCR. The table has approximately 170,000 clones, more than 75% seen once. About this clone itself: Its target is not known.

This rearrangement joins TRBV7-2 to TRBJ1-5; 8 nucleotides match TRBD1. The TCR sequence derives from a man aged 25-40 years in good health and CMV-seropositive. Sequencing input: PBMCs. This CDR3 is CASSLDRGQPQHF. Written as DNA, the CDR3 is TGTGCCAGCAGCCTTGACAGGGGTCAGCCCCAGCATTTT.